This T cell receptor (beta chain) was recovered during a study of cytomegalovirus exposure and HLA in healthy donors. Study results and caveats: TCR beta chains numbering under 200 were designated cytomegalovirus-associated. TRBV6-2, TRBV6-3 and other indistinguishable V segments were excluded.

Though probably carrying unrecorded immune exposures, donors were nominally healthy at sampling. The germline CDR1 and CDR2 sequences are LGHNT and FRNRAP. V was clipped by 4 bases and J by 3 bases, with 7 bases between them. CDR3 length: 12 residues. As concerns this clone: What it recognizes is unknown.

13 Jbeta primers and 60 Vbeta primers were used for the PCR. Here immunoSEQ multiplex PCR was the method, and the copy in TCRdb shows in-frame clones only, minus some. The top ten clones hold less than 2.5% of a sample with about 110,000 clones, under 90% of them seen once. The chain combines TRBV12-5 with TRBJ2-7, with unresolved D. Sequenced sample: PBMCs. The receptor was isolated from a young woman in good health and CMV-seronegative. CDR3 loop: CASGSRSYEQYF. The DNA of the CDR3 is TGTGCTAGTGGTTCCCGGAGCTACGAGCAGTACTTC.